This TCR beta chain was captured in a study of blood T cell repertoires in COVID-19. On the study more broadly: The United States, Italy and Spain provided the acute and convalescent COVID-19 samples. PBMCs, B-cell-depleted T cells, or T cells were the source of the cDNA or gDNA that made up the material.

This CDR3 spans 14 amino acids. Germline V gene sequence: CDR1 PRHDT, CDR2 FYEKMQ (reference sequence). Trimming took 6 bases from V and 2 from J, leaving 14 bases between them. Authors' methods: Estimates of nucleated cell counts were drawn from the amplification of reference gene primers. This table comes from immunoSEQ multiplex PCR, and its TCRdb copy is limited to in-frame clones, with some not included. The V and J calls and clone size come from that table; D and trimming were worked out from the DNA. The sample comprises roughly 110,000 clones, about three quarters of which are singletons, and 6.2% rests with the top ten. The Seattle patients joined while their infection was active and were tracked longitudinally afterward.

The origin of this receptor is a man of 80 years or more with COVID-19, enrolled during active disease. V and J are TRBV13 and TRBJ2-7; D may be TRBD2 (6 bases). The sample consisted of peripheral blood. CDR3 sequence (DNA): TGTGCCAGCAGATTCCGGGGAGGACCCTACGAGCAGTACTTC. Translated: CASRFRGGPYEQYF.